The 28 T cell receptor beta chains below were found in one sample sequenced in a study of blood T cell repertoires in COVID-19 (dated by TCRdb to 2020 to 2021). The library relied on the immunoSEQ multiplex PCR assay. The clones in this table, taken by TCRdb from immuneACCESS, are in-frame only. Not every clone is retained; where verified, under half of the shortfall comes from an unresolved V gene, and the cause of the rest is unknown. This sample has approximately 200,000 clones in its table, and roughly 80% of those were observed once. In total, the top ten clones hold around 5.2% of the sample. The sample taken for sequencing was peripheral blood. The source of these receptors is a woman aged 25 to 39 with acute or convalescent COVID-19.

The chain carries TRBV5-1 and TRBJ1-2; 12 bases are shared with TRBD1. V lost 5 bases, J lost 4 bases, and 6 bases stayed unmatched. This CDR3 region has 15 residues. Germline-derived CDR1 and CDR2 are SGHRS and YFSETQ. The CDR3, as DNA: TGCGCCAGCAGATCCGGGACAGGGGGCATCTATGGCTACACCTTC. Encoded protein: CASRSGTGGIYGYTF. Combining the CDR3 with reference TRBV5-1 and TRBJ1-2 gives the whole variable domain KAGVTQTPRYLIKTRGQQVTLSCSPISGHRSVSWYQQTPGQGLQFLFEYFSETQRNKGNFPGRFSGRQFSNSRSEMNVSTLELGDSALYLCASRSGTGGIYGYTFGSGTRLTVV.

The chain recombines TRBV7-2 with TRBJ1-5; possibly TRBD1 for D (5 bases). Trimming stripped 5 bases from V and 9 bases from J, with 14 bases between. Per the germline V gene, CDR1 is SGHTA and CDR2 is FQGNSA. There are 13 residues in the CDR3. DNA of the CDR3: TGTGCCAGCAGCACCGCAGGCGACAGGCCCCAGCATTTT. This translates into CASSTAGDRPQHF. The full variable domain, in which reference TRBV7-2 and TRBJ1-5 provide the parts outside the CDR3, is GAGVSQSPSNKVTEKGKDVELRCDPISGHTALYWYRQSLGQGLEFLIYFQGNSAPDKSGLPSDRFSAERTGGSVSTLTIQRTQQEDSAVYLCASSTAGDRPQHFGDGTRLSIL.

This clone was seen a handful of times. V gene TRBV5-1 combines with J gene TRBJ1-2, with D maybe TRBD1 (6 bases). Trimming took 1 base from V and 6 from J, leaving 13 bases between them. The CDR3 spans 14 residues. CDR1 and CDR2 from the germline V gene are SGHRS and YFSETQ. As DNA, the CDR3 is TGCGCCAGCAGCTTGTTACCAGAGGGGGATGGCTACACCTTC. Encoded protein: CASSLLPEGDGYTF.

By share of the sample, this clone is medium-sized. The V call is TRBV5-3, the J call TRBJ1-1; TRBD1 matches 11 bases. TRBV5-3 is known as an ORF, though its function is uncertain. The CDR3 consists of 16 residues. The J segment lost 6 bases and the V segment lost 3 bases, leaving 10 bases of the junction unmatched. CDR3 DNA sequence: TGTGCCAGAAGCTCCGGACAGGGGGCCCAGATCGCTGAAGCTTTCTTT. This codes for CARSSGQGAQIAEAFF.

This clone turned up a few times. The chain is built from TRBV6-5 and TRBJ1-5, with D possibly being TRBD1 (5 bases). The CDR3 has 15 residues. Trimming left V 8 bases short and J 2 bases short, with 16 bases between. The germline V gene has CDR1 MNHEY and CDR2 SVGAGI. The CDR3 region has the DNA TGTGCCAGCCTCGATACGGGGGTCCGCAATCAGCCCCAGCATTTT. Amino acid sequence: CASLDTGVRNQPQHF.

V is TRBV7-8 and J is TRBJ2-3, with 12 bases fitting TRBD2. The germline CDR1 and CDR2 sequences are SGHVS and FQNEAQ. V shed 5 bases, J shed 2 bases, and the junction held 8 bases outside the gene matches. The length of the CDR3 is 17 residues. The CDR3 bases are TGTGCCAGCAGCGAGAGGACTAGCGGGGCAATCACAGATACGCAGTATTTT. This encodes CASSERTSGAITDTQYF.

The J gene is TRBJ1-2, the V gene TRBV27; D not resolved. Trimming removed 3 bases at V and 1 base at J, with 6 bases between. CDR3 length equals 13 residues. Germline assignment: CDR1 MNHEY and CDR2 SMNVEV (reference sequence). The CDR3: CASSFSLNYGYTF. DNA of the CDR3: TGTGCCAGCAGTTTCTCCCTTAACTATGGCTACACCTTC.

This clone was seen a handful of times. The rearrangement links TRBV7-2 to TRBJ2-6, with D unresolved. Trimming removed 3 bases at V and 0 bases at J, with 6 bases between. There are 15 residues in the CDR3. Germline lookup yields CDR1 SGHTA and CDR2 FQGNSA. In DNA form, the CDR3 reads TGTGCCAGCAGCTTTGACAACTCTGGGGCCAACGTCCTGACTTTC. Translating gives CASSFDNSGANVLTF.

The chain recombines TRBV18 with TRBJ2-7, with D uncertain. The ends were cut back, 1 base at V and 0 bases at J, with 7 bases in the middle. CDR3 size: 14 residues. Per germline, CDR1 KGHSH and CDR2 LQKENI. The CDR3 bases are TGTGCCAGCTCACCACGAATAGACTCCTACGAGCAGTACTTC. Its translation: CASSPRIDSYEQYF.

The V call is TRBV27, the J call TRBJ1-1, with D maybe TRBD1 (6 bases). The length of the CDR3 is 14 residues. Germline values: CDR1 MNHEY, CDR2 SMNVEV (reference sequence). Trimming shortened V by 6 bases and J by 1 base, and 12 bases separated the two germline ends. CDR3 sequence (DNA): TGTGCCAGCAGGTCCGGACAGAGGAACACTGAAGCTTTCTTT. This encodes CASRSGQRNTEAFF.

V usage is TRBV2 and J usage is TRBJ2-1; D is perhaps TRBD2 (6 bases). The V end lost 10 bases, the J end lost 2 bases, and 21 bases lay between the germline ends. The V gene's germline CDR1 is SNHLY and CDR2 FYNNEI. This CDR3 region has 16 residues. CDR3 in DNA: TGTGCCAACTGCGGTAAGGCGGGACGACCCTACAATGAGCAGTTCTTC. Translating it yields CANCGKAGRPYNEQFF.

This chain uses TRBV7-3 with TRBJ2-5; D is uncertain. The CDR3 totals 15 residues. Trimming removed 2 bases from V and 1 base from J, with 11 bases in between. From germline, CDR1 is SGHTA and CDR2 FQGTGA. DNA of the CDR3: TGTGCCAGCAGCTTAGGTTCGGTCGGCCAAGAGACCCAGTACTTC. Protein product: CASSLGSVGQETQYF.

The CDR3 spells CASRYRTGGADTEAFF. DNA for the CDR3: TGTGCCAGCAGATACCGGACAGGGGGCGCGGACACTGAAGCTTTCTTT. This chain uses TRBV28 with TRBJ1-1, with 11 bases identical to TRBD1. V shed 6 bases and J 3 bases; nucleotides not matched to a gene: 9. Germline-derived CDR1 and CDR2 are MDHEN and SYDVKM. This CDR3 is built from 16 residues.

The rearrangement uses TRBV7-9 and TRBJ2-4; a weak D match, TRBD1 (5 bases). V lost 1 base and J 9 bases, leaving 10 bases between the germline ends. Looked up from germline, CDR1 is SEHNR and CDR2 is FQNEAQ (reference sequence). The CDR3 loop spans 13 amino acids. This CDR3 reads CASSLGGSGIQYF. As DNA, the CDR3 is TGTGCCAGCAGCTTAGGGGGCTCGGGCATTCAGTACTTC.

This clone was seen a few times. The CDR3 loop reads CASLEQGSSVPEAFF. Here the CDR3 DNA reads TGTGCCAGTCTAGAGCAAGGTTCCTCGGTCCCTGAAGCTTTCTTT. The chain uses TRBV19 and TRBJ1-1; unclear D gene. CDR3 length equals 15 residues. V shed 8 bases and J shed 6 bases, with 22 bases lying between them. The V gene's germline CDR1 is LNHDA and CDR2 SQIVND (reference sequence).

The V and J genes are TRBV6-5 and TRBJ1-1; 8 nucleotides match TRBD1. The CDR3 totals 11 residues. Germline lookup yields CDR1 MNHEY and CDR2 SVGAGI. V lost 7 bases and J lost 8; bases outside the gene matches: 3. Here the CDR3 DNA reads TGTGCCAGCACGAGACAGGGGGAAGCTTTCTTT. Amino acids: CASTRQGEAFF.

The rearrangement links TRBV4-1 to TRBJ1-2; 9 bases are shared with TRBD1. Germline V CDR1 and CDR2: MGHRA, YSYEKL. CDR3 length: 16 residues. V dropped 2 bases and J dropped 1; count of bases not matched to a gene: 5. CDR3 coding DNA: TGCGCCAGCAGCCAACCGGGACAGGGAGGTAACTATGGCTACACCTTC. Translation gives CASSQPGQGGNYGYTF.

This clone occurred once. The rearrangement joins TRBV5-1 to TRBJ2-7; perhaps TRBD1 as D (5 bases). This CDR3 contains 14 residues. The V gene's germline CDR1 is SGHRS and CDR2 YFSETQ. The germline V and J ends were trimmed by 0 bases and 1 base, with 8 bases remaining between them. CDR3 coding DNA: TGCGCCAGCAGCTTGGGGGCAGGGTCCTACGAGCAGTACTTC. Amino acids: CASSLGAGSYEQYF.

The chain recombines TRBV7-2 with TRBJ2-2; 10 nucleotides match TRBD1. The CDR3 totals 17 residues. CDR1 and CDR2 from the germline V gene are SGHTA and FQGNSA. After removal of 5 bases from V and 5 bases from J, the junction contained 11 bases not matched to a gene. The CDR3 here is CASSGPTGGKGTGELFF. CDR3 DNA: TGTGCCAGCAGCGGCCCGACAGGGGGCAAAGGGACCGGGGAGCTGTTTTTT.

The chain is built from TRBV18 and TRBJ1-5; no firm D call. Germline V lookup: CDR1 KGHSH, CDR2 LQKENI. Trimming took 4 bases from V and 3 from J, leaving 7 bases between them. The CDR3 sequence is 13 residues long. The CDR3 reads CASSLEVNQPQHF. In DNA form, the CDR3 reads TGTGCCAGCTCACTTGAGGTCAATCAGCCCCAGCATTTT.

The rearrangement uses TRBV4-2 and TRBJ2-2, with D unclear. This CDR3 is built from 15 residues. Trimming pared 0 bases from V and 1 base from J, leaving 6 bases between. Germline V lookup: CDR1 LGHNA, CDR2 YNFKEQ. The CDR3 coding sequence is TGTGCCAGCAGCCAAGATTTTCGGAACACCGGGGAGCTGTTTTTT. It yields the protein CASSQDFRNTGELFF.

This clone was seen only once. The chain uses TRBV27 and TRBJ1-1; D possibly corresponds to TRBD1 (5 bases). The ends were cut back, 7 bases at V and 0 bases at J, with 9 bases in the middle. Germline V CDR1 and CDR2: MNHEY, SMNVEV (reference sequence). CDR3 length equals 13 residues. This CDR3 is CASKDTMNTEAFF. Written as DNA, the CDR3 is TGTGCCAGCAAGGACACGATGAACACTGAAGCTTTCTTT.

The chain employs TRBV7-2 and TRBJ1-2; weak D call: TRBD1 (6 bases). Germline CDR1 is SGHTA and CDR2 is FQGNSA. CDR3 length: 16 amino acids. The germline V and J ends were trimmed by 1 base and 5 bases, with 17 bases remaining between them. As DNA, the CDR3 is TGTGCCAGCAGCTTAGGGAGGCGGACAGCACGATATGGCTACACCTTC. Protein product: CASSLGRRTARYGYTF.

This sequence joins TRBV27 and TRBJ2-7, with 12 positions matching TRBD1. The CDR3 contains 14 residues. Germline loops: CDR1 MNHEY, CDR2 SMNVEV (reference sequence). V was clipped by 8 bases and J by 0 bases; unmatched bases: 2. The CDR3 nucleotides are TGTGCCAGCGGGACAGGGGGCGCCTCCTACGAGCAGTACTTC. It codes for CASGTGGASYEQYF.

V usage is TRBV3-1 (or the pseudogene TRBV3-2) and J usage is TRBJ2-3, with D possibly matching TRBD1 (6 bases). This CDR3 contains 13 residues. Trimming pared 3 bases from V and 10 bases from J, leaving 14 bases between. CDR1 is LGHDT, CDR2 YNNKEL, per germline (reference sequence). This chain's CDR3 is CASSQSPRGPQYF. The CDR3 region has the DNA TGTGCCAGCAGCCAGTCCCCCAGGGGTCCGCAGTATTTT.

This chain connects TRBV19 to TRBJ1-1; maybe TRBD1 (6 bases). CDR1 and CDR2 (germline): LNHDA, SQIVND (reference sequence). V was clipped by 5 bases and J by 0 bases, with 10 bases between them. The length of the CDR3 is 14 residues. The CDR3 DNA is TGTGCCAGTAGTCTCGGACAGATGAACACTGAAGCTTTCTTT. Translation: CASSLGQMNTEAFF.

V is TRBV5-4 and J is TRBJ1-6; no clear D. V was clipped by 4 bases and J by 9 bases, with 11 bases between them. Germline CDR1 and CDR2: SGHNT and YYREEE (reference sequence). CDR3 length: 13 amino acids. The CDR3 protein is CASSQTDGSPLHF. DNA of the CDR3: TGTGCCAGCAGCCAAACTGATGGTTCACCCCTCCACTTT.

The rearrangement links TRBV7-9 to TRBJ1-2; 9 nucleotides agree with TRBD1. The V and J ends lost 5 bases and 8 bases, in that order; junction bases with no gene match: 3. The CDR3 sequence is 12 residues long. CDR1 and CDR2 from the germline V gene are SEHNR and FQNEAQ (reference sequence). CDR3 residues: CASSRDRDGYTF. DNA for the CDR3: TGTGCCAGCAGCCGGGACAGGGACGGCTACACCTTC.